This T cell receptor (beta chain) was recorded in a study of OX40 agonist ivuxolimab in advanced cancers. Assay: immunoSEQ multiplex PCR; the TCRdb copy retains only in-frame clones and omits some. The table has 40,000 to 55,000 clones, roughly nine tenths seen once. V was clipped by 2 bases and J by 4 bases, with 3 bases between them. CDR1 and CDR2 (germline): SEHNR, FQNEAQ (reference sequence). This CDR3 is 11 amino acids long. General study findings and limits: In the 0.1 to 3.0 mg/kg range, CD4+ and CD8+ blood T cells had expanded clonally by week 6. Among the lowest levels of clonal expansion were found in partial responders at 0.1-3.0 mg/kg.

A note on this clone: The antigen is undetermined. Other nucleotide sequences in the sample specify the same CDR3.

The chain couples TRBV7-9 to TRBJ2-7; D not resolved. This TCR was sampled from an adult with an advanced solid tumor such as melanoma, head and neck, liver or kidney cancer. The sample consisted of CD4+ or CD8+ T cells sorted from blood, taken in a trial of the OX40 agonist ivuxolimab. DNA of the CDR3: TGTGCCAGCAGCTTAAGTTACGAGCAGTACTTC. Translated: CASSLSYEQYF.